The clone carrying this TCR beta chain came up many times. Its target is not known. The data are from a study of T cells in Graves' hyperthyroidism and ophthalmopathy. Study results and limitations: Also found in blood were most expanded thyroid clonotypes above 0.001.

V lost 5 bases, J lost 6 bases, and 12 bases lay in between. The length of the CDR3 is 12 residues. Germline CDR1 is DFQATT and CDR2 is SNEGSKA (reference sequence). Template material for amplifying TCR beta CDR3 regions consisted of RNA transcripts. RT-PCR in the first round (using the HTBI primer set) targeted the TCR CDR3. MiXCR was run by TCRdb on the multiplex PCR reads, yielding one entry per CDR3 protein. The sample records roughly 290,000 distinct CDR3 sequences, 10% to 15% being singletons. The rearrangement uses TRBV20-1 and TRBJ2-3; D gene unclear. The receptor was isolated from a woman under 40 with Graves' hyperthyroidism that later progressed to Graves' ophthalmopathy. Sequencing was performed on blood. The CDR3 loop reads CSALDEADTQYF. CDR3 sequence (DNA): TGCAGTGCTTTAGATGAGGCGGATACGCAGTATTTT.